This T cell receptor (beta chain) was sequenced in a study of OX40 agonist ivuxolimab in advanced cancers. Turning to the study itself: Partial responses, seen in three patients, involved one hepatocellular carcinoma and two cutaneous melanomas. Study-wide points: Mean expanded clone counts were higher in CD8+ than CD4+ T cells.

With regard to this clone: Its antigen is unidentified.

The CDR3 loop spans 15 amino acids. Germline V gives CDR1 SGHNT, CDR2 YYREEE (reference sequence). Trimming took 1 base from V and 2 from J, leaving 7 bases between them. Profiled with immunoSEQ multiplex PCR; TCRdb holds only in-frame clones, not every one. The sample lists under 85,000 clones, about 85% occurring once. The sequenced sample was CD4+ or CD8+ T cells sorted from blood, obtained in a trial of the OX40 agonist ivuxolimab. The sequence derives from an adult with an advanced solid tumor such as melanoma, head and neck, liver or kidney cancer. V usage is TRBV5-4 and J usage is TRBJ2-6; D possibly uses TRBD1 or TRBD2 (5 bases each). CDR3 sequence reads: CASSLKGPGANVLTF. In DNA form, the CDR3 reads TGTGCCAGCAGCTTGAAGGGACCTGGGGCCAACGTCCTGACTTTC.